This T cell receptor beta chain was sequenced in a study of cytomegalovirus exposure and HLA in healthy donors. CDR1 SGHAT and CDR2 FQDESV come from the germline V gene (reference sequence). V gave up 5 bases and J gave up 11 bases, with 21 bases separating them. The CDR3 runs to 14 residues. Use of 60 Vbeta and 13 Jbeta primers characterized the PCR. Generated by immunoSEQ multiplex PCR, the TCRdb table keeps only in-frame clones and is missing some. The sample lists 180,000 or so clones; 60% to 80% were seen once. This clone was counted only a few times. Its cognate antigen is unknown. Study outcomes and limitations: It has been reported that TCR beta sequences accurately predicted the HLA-A and HLA-B alleles of most subjects. As immune exposure information, only CMV serostatus was available. The classifier was said to identify cytomegalovirus status with high specificity and sensitivity. Cytomegalovirus association was assigned to approximately 160 TCR beta chains.

This chain links TRBV11-1 with TRBJ1-1, with TRBD1 as a possible D gene (5 bases). The sample comprised PBMCs. The sequence derives from a man in his forties in good health and CMV-seronegative. The CDR3 is CASSSNRDSRKAFF. The CDR3 DNA reads TGTGCCAGCAGCAGTAACCGGGACTCTAGGAAGGCTTTCTTT. Drawing the rest from reference TRBV11-1 and TRBJ1-1, the complete variable domain is EAEVAQSPRYKITEKSQAVAFWCDPISGHATLYWYRQILGQGPELLVQFQDESVVDDSQLPKDRFSAERLKGVDSTLKIQPAELGDSAMYLCASSSNRDSRKAFFGQGTRLTVV.